These T cell receptor beta chains were read from a single sample in a study of cytomegalovirus exposure and HLA in healthy donors. Sequencing was performed with immunoSEQ multiplex PCR; in TCRdb, only in-frame clones are kept and a portion is missing. The profile shows over 150,000 clones, around 64% of them singletons. Sequenced input: PBMCs. These receptors came from a woman aged 25 to 45 in good health and CMV-seronegative. Each CDR3 is given with its conserved first and last residue. The D gene is left open where the match is weak. The size entry is marked missing in some rows and otherwise reads once, few, many or a size class.

abundance,v_gene,d_gene,j_gene,CDR3aa,CDR3nt
NA,TRBV7-2,NA,TRBJ2-2,CASSPRGSGNTGELFF,TGTGCCAGCAGCCCTCGGGGTAGCGGGAACACCGGGGAGCTGTTTTTT
NA,TRBV4-2,NA,TRBJ1-2,CASSQERDYGYTF,TGTGCCAGCAGCCAAGAACGGGACTATGGCTACACCTTC
NA,TRBV4-3,NA,TRBJ1-1,CASSQETGDTEAFF,TGCGCCAGCAGCCAAGAGACGGGGGACACTGAAGCTTTCTTT
many,TRBV7-9,TRBD1,TRBJ1-4,CASSLRGRGPEKLFF,TGTGCCAGCAGCTTAAGGGGTAGGGGGCCCGAAAAACTGTTTTTT
NA,TRBV6-5,NA,TRBJ2-2,CASKGSNTGELFF,TGTGCCAGCAAGGGGTCGAACACCGGGGAGCTGTTTTTT
NA,TRBV5-1,NA,TRBJ1-2,CASNAAGFSGGDGYTF,TGCGCCAGCAACGCCGCCGGATTTTCCGGGGGGGATGGCTACACCTTC
NA,TRBV18,NA,TRBJ1-3,CASSPSRADGNTIYF,TGTGCCAGCTCACCATCCAGGGCGGATGGAAACACCATATATTTT
once,TRBV5-1,NA,TRBJ2-1,CASSLAVENEQFF,TGCGCCAGCAGCTTGGCGGTGGAGAATGAGCAGTTCTTC
few,TRBV9,NA,TRBJ1-2,CASSVGQGFDGYTF,TGTGCCAGCAGCGTAGGGCAGGGTTTTGATGGCTACACCTTC
NA,TRBV6-1,NA,TRBJ2-1,CASSTRVDEQFF,TGTGCCAGCAGTACCCGGGTCGATGAGCAGTTCTTC
NA,TRBV14,NA,TRBJ1-1,CASSQVSNTEAFF,TGTGCCAGCAGCCAAGTTTCAAACACTGAAGCTTTCTTT
NA,TRBV5-5,NA,TRBJ2-3,CASSPRSSSQYF,TGTGCCAGCAGCCCGCGGTCCTCTTCGCAGTATTTT
NA,TRBV6-1,NA,TRBJ1-6,CASSESGVRSPLHF,TGTGCCAGCAGTGAATCAGGGGTAAGGTCACCCCTCCACTTT
NA,TRBV5-8,NA,TRBJ2-5,CASSLTGSKETQYF,TGTGCCAGCAGCTTAACCGGGAGCAAAGAGACCCAGTACTTC
NA,TRBV30,TRBD2,TRBJ2-1,CAWGTSGKYNEQFF,TGTGCCTGGGGGACTAGCGGGAAGTACAATGAGCAGTTCTTC
few,TRBV7-2,NA,TRBJ1-2,CASSLSRGTSYGYTF,TGTGCCAGCAGCCTCTCTCGCGGGACTTCCTATGGCTACACCTTC
NA,TRBV10-3,NA,TRBJ1-2,CAISESTGPPPNRGYTF,TGTGCCATCAGTGAGTCGACAGGCCCACCCCCGAATCGTGGCTACACCTTC
NA,TRBV19,NA,TRBJ1-2,CASSIDEGVGYTF,TGTGCCAGTAGTATCGACGAGGGGGTAGGCTACACCTTC
NA,TRBV29-1,NA,TRBJ2-3,CSADEGIDTQYF,TGCAGCGCAGACGAGGGTATAGATACGCAGTATTTT
NA,TRBV7-2,NA,TRBJ2-4,CASSPPSAKNIQYF,TGTGCCAGCAGCCCCCCCTCAGCCAAAAACATTCAGTACTTC
NA,TRBV10-3,TRBD2,TRBJ2-7,CAISENPRGAYEQYF,TGTGCCATCAGTGAGAATCCACGGGGGGCCTACGAGCAGTACTTC
few,TRBV19,TRBD2,TRBJ2-7,CASSKGTSGSYEQYF,TGTGCCAGTAGTAAAGGGACTAGCGGGAGTTACGAGCAGTACTTC
NA,TRBV7-2,NA,TRBJ2-7,CASSLAAVSYEQYF,TGTGCCAGCAGCTTAGCGGCCGTATCCTACGAGCAGTACTTC
NA,TRBV5-4,NA,TRBJ2-7,CASSSFSYEQYF,TGTGCCAGCAGCTCCTTCTCCTACGAGCAGTACTTC
NA,TRBV30,NA,TRBJ2-1,CAWSVHGGNEQFF,TGTGCCTGGAGTGTACACGGAGGCAATGAGCAGTTCTTC
NA,TRBV10-3,NA,TRBJ2-3,CAISEETGPSTDTQYF,TGTGCCATCAGTGAGGAGACAGGCCCAAGCACAGATACGCAGTATTTT
NA,TRBV28,NA,TRBJ1-2,CASSRTGPPYGYTF,TGTGCCAGCAGTCGAACAGGGCCGCCCTATGGCTACACCTTC
NA,TRBV4-3,NA,TRBJ2-3,CASSQGIASSTDTQYF,TGCGCCAGCAGCCAAGGAATAGCTTCTAGCACAGATACGCAGTATTTT
few,TRBV4-2,NA,TRBJ2-2,CASSQEAGTGELFF,TGTGCCAGCAGCCAAGAGGCTGGCACCGGGGAGCTGTTTTTT
NA,TRBV7-9,NA,TRBJ2-7,CASSQDSYEQYF,TGTGCCAGCAGCCAAGACAGTTACGAGCAGTACTTC
NA,TRBV14,TRBD1,TRBJ2-2,CASSTWTGNIGELFF,TGTGCCAGCAGCACCTGGACAGGGAATATCGGGGAGCTGTTTTTT
NA,TRBV7-9,NA,TRBJ2-7,CASSDDSTLIKTSSYEQYF,TGTGCCAGCAGCGACGACTCGACCCTTATTAAAACCAGCTCCTACGAGCAGTACTTC
few,TRBV28,NA,TRBJ2-1,CASSHFRAKGYHNEQFF,TGTGCCAGCAGTCACTTCAGGGCGAAGGGGTATCACAATGAGCAGTTCTTC
once,TRBV7-9,NA,TRBJ1-1,CASGSMNTEAFF,TGTGCCAGCGGCAGTATGAACACTGAAGCTTTCTTT
NA,TRBV14,NA,TRBJ2-2,CASSQPTGFTGEMFF,TGTGCCAGCAGCCAACCTACAGGGTTCACCGGGGAGATGTTTTTT
NA,TRBV4-1,NA,TRBJ2-1,CASSQPGTRVDEQFF,TGCGCCAGCAGCCAGCCCGGGACACGAGTTGATGAGCAGTTCTTC
few,TRBV10-3,NA,TRBJ2-5,CAISESPGQLTRETQYF,TGTGCCATCAGTGAGTCCCCGGGACAACTCACCAGGGAGACCCAGTACTTC
once,TRBV5-1,NA,TRBJ2-7,CASSLIVASGEQYF,TGCGCCAGCAGCTTGATTGTAGCGAGCGGCGAGCAGTACTTC
few,TRBV7-2,NA,TRBJ1-3,CAGARPPGNTIYF,TGTGCCGGGGCACGGCCTCCTGGAAACACCATATATTTT
NA,TRBV9,NA,TRBJ1-2,CASSATLDTSYGYTF,TGTGCCAGCAGCGCAACCCTGGACACAAGCTATGGCTACACCTTC
few,TRBV10-3,NA,TRBJ1-1,CAISGGLGAGGTEAFF,TGTGCCATCAGTGGGGGGCTAGGGGCGGGGGGCACTGAAGCTTTCTTT
NA,TRBV5-5,TRBD1,TRBJ1-2,CASSLGQGAIYGYTF,TGTGCCAGCAGCTTGGGTCAGGGGGCGATCTATGGCTACACCTTC
NA,TRBV28,TRBD1,TRBJ1-2,CASSDTGQAFYGYTF,TGTGCCAGCAGTGATACGGGACAGGCTTTTTATGGCTACACCTTC